A single sample gave rise to the 5 T cell receptor beta chains below, sequenced in a study of cytomegalovirus exposure and HLA in healthy donors. Assay used: immunoSEQ multiplex PCR; TCRdb lists only in-frame clones, some missing. The repertoire holds 110,000 or so clones, with roughly 83% as singletons. The source material was PBMCs. The receptors come from a man aged 18 to 29 in good health and CMV-seronegative.

This chain uses TRBV2 with TRBJ1-2; 8 nucleotides align to TRBD1. J lost 6 bases, V lost 6 bases, and 6 bases had no gene match. Germline CDR1 is SNHLY and CDR2 is FYNNEI. This CDR3 contains 13 residues. The CDR3 is CASSSGGPDGYTF. The CDR3 nucleotides are TGTGCCAGCAGCTCAGGGGGCCCGGATGGCTACACCTTC.

This chain uses TRBV6-4 with TRBJ1-2; tentatively, D is TRBD1 (6 bases). Germline CDR1 reads MRHNA; CDR2 reads SNTAGT. The CDR3 has 15 amino acids. The V gene lost 8 bases and the J gene lost 0 bases, with 16 bases spanning the gap. CDR3 sequence: CASRSTGDTNYGYTF. DNA for the CDR3: TGTGCCAGCCGGTCGACAGGAGATACTAACTATGGCTACACCTTC.

The V gene is TRBV5-1, the J gene TRBJ2-7; TRBD2 is a possible D gene (7 bases). The V end lost 0 bases, the J end lost 4 bases, and 14 bases lay between the germline ends. The CDR3 totals 15 residues. The germline gives CDR1 SGHRS, CDR2 YFSETQ. CDR3 in DNA: TGCGCCAGCAGCTTGGATCGGGGGGCTTTGTACGAGCAGTACTTC. This gives the protein CASSLDRGALYEQYF.

The rearrangement uses TRBV5-1 and TRBJ1-4, with 9 bases lining up with TRBD1. CDR1 SGHRS and CDR2 YFSETQ come from the germline V gene. V shed 2 bases, J shed 8 bases, and the junction held 4 bases outside the gene matches. CDR3 length: 14 residues. DNA for the CDR3: TGCGCCAGCAGCTTACAGGGGGCGCAAGAAAAACTGTTTTTT. It translates to CASSLQGAQEKLFF.

The rearrangement links TRBV5-4 to TRBJ1-1, with 7 positions matching TRBD1. Germline V gives CDR1 SGHNT, CDR2 YYREEE (reference sequence). V gave up 0 bases and J gave up 7 bases; unmatched junction bases: 3. The CDR3 extends over 13 amino acids. The CDR3 DNA sequence: TGTGCCAGCAGCTTGGTAGGGGGCGGTGAAGCTTTCTTT. Translated, it gives CASSLVGGGEAFF.